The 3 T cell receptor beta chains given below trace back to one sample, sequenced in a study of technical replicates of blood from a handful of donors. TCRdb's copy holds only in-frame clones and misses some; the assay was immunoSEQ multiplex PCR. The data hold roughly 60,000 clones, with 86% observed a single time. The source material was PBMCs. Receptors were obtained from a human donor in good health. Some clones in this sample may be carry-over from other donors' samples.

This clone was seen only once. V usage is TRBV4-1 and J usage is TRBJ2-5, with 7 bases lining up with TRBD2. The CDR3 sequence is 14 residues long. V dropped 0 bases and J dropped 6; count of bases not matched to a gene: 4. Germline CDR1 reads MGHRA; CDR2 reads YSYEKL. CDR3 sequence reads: CASSQEGGLKTQYF. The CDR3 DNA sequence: TGCGCCAGCAGCCAAGAGGGAGGGTTGAAGACCCAGTACTTC.

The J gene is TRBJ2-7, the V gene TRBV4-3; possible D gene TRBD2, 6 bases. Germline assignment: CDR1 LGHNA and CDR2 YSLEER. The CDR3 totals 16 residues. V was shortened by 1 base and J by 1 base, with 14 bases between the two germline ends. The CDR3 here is CASSQGQRDFSYEQYF. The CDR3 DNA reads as TGCGCCAGCAGCCAAGGCCAGAGGGACTTTTCCTACGAGCAGTACTTC.

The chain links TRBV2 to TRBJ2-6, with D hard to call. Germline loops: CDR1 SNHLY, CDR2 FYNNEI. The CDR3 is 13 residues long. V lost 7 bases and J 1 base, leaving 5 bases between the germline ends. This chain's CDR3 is CASTPSGANVLTF. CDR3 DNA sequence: TGTGCCAGCACCCCTTCTGGGGCCAACGTCCTGACTTTC.